This entry is about one T cell receptor (beta chain). The antigen this receptor binds is unknown. The record has no base qualities; no much larger clone is one base away. All donors were healthy Caucasians. The twin cohort comprised three pairs of female monozygotic twins, all aged about 18 to 30 years. The RNA used for TCR libraries was isolated from peripheral blood mononuclear cells. This record belongs to a study of identical twins (dated by TCRdb to the mid-2010s). For the wider study: The study deep-sequenced TCR alpha and beta repertoires from monozygotic twins, unrelated adults of various ages and cord blood to test whether fetal clonotypes persist. Replicate twin experiments were performed at different times using different library preparation protocols to rule out contamination. What the authors observed across the whole study: Recombination models systematically underestimated out-of-frame TCR alpha sharing in monozygotic twins but agreed with sharing between unrelated individuals. Fewer insertions were carried by abundant cord blood beta clonotypes, a similar but weaker trend appeared in young adult naive repertoires, and no such trend appeared in memory repertoires. Compared with coincidental sharing between unrelated individuals, an excess of low generation-probability sequences was observed among out-of-frame TCR alpha sequences shared between twins. Conclusions relied on cross-sectional statistical analysis, since the same donors could not be followed over many years. The excess sharing between twins in beta out-of-frame sequences was weaker because fewer shared sequences reduced the signal-to-noise ratio. Zero-insertion analyses could be partly confounded by invariant T cells such as MAIT and iNKT, although diverse VJ usage argued against such confounding for most clonotypes.

Spanning cysteine to phenylalanine, the CDR3 consists of 13 amino acids. The kept DNA is CDR3 alone, 39 bases in frame from the first base. The germline V gene specifies MDHEN as CDR1 and SYDVKM as CDR2. V and J are truncated by 6 bases and 9 bases respectively, leaving an intervening sequence of 18 bases. Receptors were amplified or captured by 5' RACE. Sequencing instrument: Illumina HiSeq 2000. A universal primer binding site was introduced by template switching, and a unique molecular identifier was present in the final cDNA, enabling accurate counting of TCR cDNA molecules. Specific primers in the conserved constant-segment region were used to synthesize first-strand cDNA for TCR alpha and beta chains. Each cDNA library was double barcoded, with a SMART-Mk sample barcode plus Illumina barcodes, to control for contamination. Two successive PCR steps introduced TruSeq adapter sequences along with Illumina sample barcodes. TCR alpha and beta cDNA libraries were sequenced on the Illumina HiSeq platform with custom primers. The study's processing was this. Raw reads were processed with MiGEC to extract unique molecular identifiers, and MiXCR was used to determine CDR3 positions. For each individual, recombination models were inferred using an EM algorithm with the repgenHMM and IGoR tools. The tcR package in R was used for shared clonotype analysis, with sharing normalized by the product of cloneset sizes. To study raw recombination free of thymic and clonal selection effects, out-of-frame nonproductive sequences were analyzed. The raw public data were reprocessed by TCRdb itself: fastp quality trimming at Q25, MiXCR clonotype calling, in-frame beta chains only. CDR3 protein sequences are deduplicated, and each keeps its most common genes and DNA. For this entry, the V and J calls and clone size follow TCRdb and not the study's own pipeline. Present in this sample are roughly 570,000 distinct CDR3 sequences, around a tenth of which were seen just once. The ten most abundant clones make up under 3.5% of the sample.

These sequences were also reported in another study, on yellow fever vaccine responses in identical twins. As the second publication notes: The authors reported that the T cell response to vaccination in identical twins appeared partly convergent and partly personalized. The study precisely tracked vaccine-responding T cell clones in identical twins.

Material: PBMCs. This receptor was taken from a young woman in good health. The sequence links TRBV28 to TRBJ2-7, with the D gene call left open. The encoded CDR3 is CASSPPPHVVQYF. In nucleotides, the sequence is TGTGCCAGCAGCCCCCCTCCTCATGTGGTGCAGTACTTC.